The 13 T cell receptor beta chains below come from one sample, sequenced in a study of CD8+CD57+ T cells in acquired aplastic anemia. The use of genomic DNA as template underpinned the TCR beta VDJ and CDR3 profiling. From the reads, TCRdb called clonotypes with MiXCR, one entry per CDR3 protein. The data show about 170,000 distinct CDR3 sequences, about 64% seen once. The sequenced sample consisted of sorted CD4+, CD8+, or CD8+CD57+ T cells (not recorded which) from PBMCs. All receptors come from a human donor in good health.

This clonotype occurred many times. This chain joins TRBV6-4 and TRBJ2-3; 9 bases align to TRBD2. Germline trimming cut 5 bases from V and 3 bases from J; bases unmatched to any gene: 0. This CDR3 region has 13 residues. Looked up from germline, CDR1 is MRHNA and CDR2 is SNTAGT. The CDR3, as DNA: TGTGCCAGCAGTACTAGCGGGACAGATACGCAGTATTTT. It is translated as CASSTSGTDTQYF.

The chain couples TRBV7-3 to TRBJ1-1; D may be TRBD1 (5 bases). The CDR3 spans 15 residues. Trimming cost V 5 bases and J 3 bases, with 16 bases left between them. From germline, CDR1 is SGHTA and CDR2 FQGTGA. CDR3 amino acids: CASSPGDGGDTEAFF. In nucleotides, the CDR3 is TGTGCCAGCAGCCCTGGAGACGGAGGGGACACTGAAGCTTTCTTT.

This chain links TRBV7-9 with TRBJ2-5; 9 nucleotides agree with TRBD2. After removal of 2 bases from V and 3 bases from J, the junction contained 7 bases not matched to a gene. In germline, CDR1 is SEHNR, CDR2 FQNEAQ (reference sequence). This CDR3 spans 16 amino acids. The CDR3 coding sequence is TGTGCCAGCAGCTTACTTGGCGGGAGGGCCAAAGAGACCCAGTACTTC. This encodes CASSLLGGRAKETQYF.

The chain uses TRBV2 and TRBJ1-3; no reliable D call. Germline V gene lookup returns CDR1 SNHLY and CDR2 FYNNEI. CDR3 size: 16 residues. Trimming took 3 bases from V and 0 from J, leaving 12 bases between them. CDR3 residues: CASSEVDRSSGNTIYF. The CDR3 coding sequence is TGTGCCAGCAGTGAGGTTGATAGAAGCTCTGGAAACACCATATATTTT. The entire variable domain, with the rest obtained from reference TRBV2 and TRBJ1-3, is as follows: EPEVTQTPSHQVTQMGQEVILRCVPISNHLYFYWYRQILGQKVEFLVSFYNNEISEKSEIFDDQFSVERPDGSNFTLKIRSTKLEDSAMYFCASSEVDRSSGNTIYFGEGSWLTVV.

Concerning this clonotype: Since a much larger clone is just one base distant, this may be a read error. The J gene is TRBJ2-7, the V gene TRBV27; no definite D call. V was clipped by 8 bases and J by 8 bases, with 13 bases between them. This CDR3 is built from 11 residues. Germline lookup yields CDR1 MNHEY and CDR2 SMNVEV (reference sequence). This chain's CDR3 is CASVFAEKQYF. CDR3 nucleotides: TGTGCCAGCGTGTTCGCAGAGAAGCAGTACTTC.

This clonotype was counted once. CDR3 sequence (DNA): TGTGCCACCAGTGACCCCACTAGCGGTGCCTACGAGCAGTACTTC. The encoded protein is CATSDPTSGAYEQYF. The rearrangement links TRBV24-1 to TRBJ2-7, with 8 positions matching TRBD2. The CDR3 consists of 15 residues. Germline values: CDR1 KGHDR, CDR2 SFDVKD. V lost 4 bases and J lost 2; bases outside the gene matches: 6.

This chain connects TRBV28 to TRBJ1-2; 8 nucleotides line up with TRBD1. Germline-derived CDR1 and CDR2 are MDHEN and SYDVKM. The CDR3 loop spans 14 amino acids. The J segment lost 6 bases and the V segment lost 3 bases, leaving 6 bases of the junction unmatched. The CDR3 bases are TGTGCCAGCAGTTTGATGGACAGGGCCAATGGCTACACCTTC. The encoded protein is CASSLMDRANGYTF.

The V and J genes are TRBV5-5 and TRBJ1-5; no firm D call. CDR1 SGHKS and CDR2 YYEKEE come from the germline V gene (reference sequence). The CDR3 consists of 15 residues. Trimming pared 2 bases from V and 0 bases from J, leaving 9 bases between. CDR3 protein: CASSLGWASNQPQHF. Here the CDR3 DNA reads TGTGCCAGCAGCTTAGGCTGGGCTAGCAATCAGCCCCAGCATTTT.

The chain has TRBV6-5 and TRBJ1-6; D remains unclear. CDR1 is MNHEY, CDR2 SVGAGI, per germline. Trimming removed 6 bases at V and 10 bases at J, with 16 bases between. The CDR3 spans 14 residues. The CDR3 DNA sequence: TGTGCCAGCAGACGAACCCGGTATCGGTCACCCCTCCACTTT. Translated, it gives CASRRTRYRSPLHF.

Of note for this clonotype: Possible read error: a much larger clone is one base away. The V gene is TRBV27, the J gene TRBJ2-1; 8 bases align to TRBD2. This CDR3 is built from 14 residues. The V gene's germline CDR1 is MNHEY and CDR2 SMNVEV (reference sequence). The CDR3 is CASTSLSGRDEQSF. The DNA for the CDR3 is TGTGCCAGCACTTCCCTCAGCGGGAGAGATGAGCAGTCCTTC.

This chain joins TRBV10-3 and TRBJ2-3; D is possibly TRBD1 (7 bases). The CDR3 has 14 amino acids. The germline gives CDR1 ENHRY, CDR2 SYGVKD. Trimming shortened V by 11 bases and J by 5 bases, and 20 bases separated the two germline ends. CDR3 sequence: CASGTARRGDTQYF. CDR3 DNA: TGTGCCTCAGGGACAGCCCGGCGGGGAGATACGCAGTATTTT.

CDR3 residues: CASSLSQRTQFF. The CDR3, as DNA: TGTGCCAGCAGCTTAAGTCAACGGACTCAGTTCTTC. The genes are TRBV11-2 and TRBJ2-1; D might be TRBD2 (5 bases). The V gene lost 2 bases and the J gene lost 13 bases, with 12 bases spanning the gap. Germline V CDR1 and CDR2: SGHAT, FQNNGV. The CDR3 has 12 residues.

The V and J genes are TRBV4-2 and TRBJ1-2; D gene uncertain. V was pared by 2 bases and J by 6 bases, with 10 bases between. Germline lookup yields CDR1 LGHNA and CDR2 YNFKEQ. The CDR3 runs 13 residues. The CDR3 protein is CASSQLQRDGYTF. CDR3 in DNA: TGTGCCAGCAGCCAACTCCAGCGGGATGGCTACACCTTC.